Sequencing of this TCR beta chain was carried out in a study of blood T cells in healthy people across ages. Background on the study: For every two T cells, template switching captured about one barcoded beta molecule.

Notes on the study in general: Comparison with aged donors showed that long-lived donors had more naive CD4+ cells and higher diversity. Diversity figures derived from one million T cells were judged to underestimate the true value. A strong correlation between TCR beta diversity and naive T cell percentage was seen.

As to this clonotype: What it binds is not known.

Then a second PCR, running roughly 7 to 11 cycles, was carried out with a sample-barcoded 5' primer and a J-beta primer mix. TCRdb reanalysed the 5' RACE reads using MiXCR and keeps one entry per CDR3 protein. The data show roughly 1,700,000 distinct CDR3 sequences, 28% seen once. The CDR3 loop spans 15 amino acids. V was pared by 8 bases and J by 4 bases, with 23 bases between. The germline CDR1 and CDR2 sequences are GTSNPN and SVGIG (reference sequence). The sample was blood. The TCR sequence derives from a woman aged 25 to 39 in good health. The chain uses TRBV30 and TRBJ2-5; weak D call: TRBD1 (6 bases). The CDR3, as DNA: TGTGCCCGAGGGCCAGGGGAGTTGGATGGAGAGACCCAGTACTTC. Protein product: CARGPGELDGETQYF.